A single TCR beta chain is shown here with its context. Trimming shortened V by 3 bases and J by 5 bases, and 8 bases separated the two germline ends. Germline loops: CDR1 MNHEY, CDR2 SMNVEV (reference sequence). The CDR3 is 13 amino acids. Only in-frame clones appear in the TCRdb table, and some are missing; sequencing was by immunoSEQ multiplex PCR. This sample yields more than 13,000 clones, of which approximately 84% are seen a single time; approximately 61% belongs to the top ten. This sample stems from a study of OX40 agonist ivuxolimab in advanced cancers. The sequence derives from an adult with an advanced solid tumor such as melanoma, head and neck, liver or kidney cancer. The sample was CD4+ or CD8+ T cells sorted from blood, taken in a trial of the OX40 agonist ivuxolimab. This chain connects TRBV27 to TRBJ2-1; D may be TRBD1 (5 bases). CDR3 loop: CASSFGHNNEQFF. The CDR3 DNA is TGTGCCAGCAGTTTTGGACACAACAATGAGCAGTTCTTC.